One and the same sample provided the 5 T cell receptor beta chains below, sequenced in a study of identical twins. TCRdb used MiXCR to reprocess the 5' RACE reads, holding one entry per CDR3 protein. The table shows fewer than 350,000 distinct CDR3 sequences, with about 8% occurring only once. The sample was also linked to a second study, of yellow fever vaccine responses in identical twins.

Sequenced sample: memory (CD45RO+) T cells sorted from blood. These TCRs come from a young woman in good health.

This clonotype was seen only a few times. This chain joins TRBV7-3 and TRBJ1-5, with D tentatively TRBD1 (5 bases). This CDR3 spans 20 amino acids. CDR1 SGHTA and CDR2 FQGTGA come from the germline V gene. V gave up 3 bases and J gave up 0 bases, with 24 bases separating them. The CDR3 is CASSFYQGIEGPYSNQPQHF. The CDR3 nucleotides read TGTGCCAGCAGCTTTTATCAGGGCATAGAGGGGCCTTATAGCAATCAGCCCCAGCATTTT.

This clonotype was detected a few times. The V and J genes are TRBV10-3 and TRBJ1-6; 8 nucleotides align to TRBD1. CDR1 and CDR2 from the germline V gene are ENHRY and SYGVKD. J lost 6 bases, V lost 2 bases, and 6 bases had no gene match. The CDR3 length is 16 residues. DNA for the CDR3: TGTGCCATCAGTGAGATCCAGGGGGCCTTTAATTCACCCCTCCACTTT. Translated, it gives CAISEIQGAFNSPLHF.

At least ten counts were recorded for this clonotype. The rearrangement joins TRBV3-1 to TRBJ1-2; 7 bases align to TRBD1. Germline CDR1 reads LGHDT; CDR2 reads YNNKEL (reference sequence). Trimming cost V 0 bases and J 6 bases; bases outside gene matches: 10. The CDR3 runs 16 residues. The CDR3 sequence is CASSQDPGWGQHGYTF. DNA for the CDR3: TGTGCCAGCAGCCAAGATCCGGGGTGGGGACAGCATGGCTACACCTTC.

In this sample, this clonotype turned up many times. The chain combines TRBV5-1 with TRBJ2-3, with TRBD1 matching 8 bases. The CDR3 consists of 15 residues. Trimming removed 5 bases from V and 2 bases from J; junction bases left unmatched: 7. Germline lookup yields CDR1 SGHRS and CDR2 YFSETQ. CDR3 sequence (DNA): TGCGCCAGCAGGGAGGGACAGGCCTTCACAGATACGCAGTATTTT. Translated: CASREGQAFTDTQYF.

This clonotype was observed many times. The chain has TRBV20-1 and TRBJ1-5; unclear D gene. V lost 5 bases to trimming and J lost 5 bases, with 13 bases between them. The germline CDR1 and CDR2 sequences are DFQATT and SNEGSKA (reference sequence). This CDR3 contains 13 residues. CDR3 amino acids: CSAGEVIDQPQHF. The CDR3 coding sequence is TGCAGTGCTGGGGAGGTAATTGATCAGCCCCAGCATTTT.